The 24 T cell receptor beta chains given below trace back to one sample, sequenced in a study of T cell repertoires in cytomegalovirus infection. TCRdb itself ran the reads through MiXCR, one entry per CDR3 protein. The repertoire holds approximately 280,000 distinct CDR3 sequences, with approximately 22% as singletons. For these TCRs, the target antigens are not known. Material: cultured PBMCs, obtained from culture after CMV antigen stimulation. Receptor source: a human donor in good health (CMV status not recorded). Some clones in this sample may be carry-over from other donors' samples.

This clonotype was counted a few times. CDR3 region: CAATGQGFTANTGELFF. CDR3 nucleotide sequence: TGTGCCGCCACCGGACAGGGATTTACAGCGAACACCGGGGAGCTGTTTTTT. The chain carries TRBV11-3 and TRBJ2-2; 8 positions match TRBD1. J was trimmed by 0 bases and V by 11 bases; bases with no gene match: 14. The CDR3 consists of 17 residues. Germline V CDR1 and CDR2: SGHNT, YENEEA.

V usage is TRBV15 and J usage is TRBJ2-3, with TRBD2 identical over 10 bases. Germline CDR1 and CDR2: LNHNV and YYDKDF (reference sequence). This CDR3 region has 17 residues. V trimming: 2 bases; J trimming: 3 bases; junction bases outside the gene matches: 8. CDR3 in amino acids: CATSRKREGLGTDTQYF. The DNA of the CDR3 is TGTGCCACCAGCAGAAAGCGGGAGGGCCTCGGAACAGATACGCAGTATTTT.

The rearrangement links TRBV10-3 to TRBJ2-1; the D is unclear. Germline assignment: CDR1 ENHRY and CDR2 SYGVKD. The CDR3 is made up of 13 amino acids. The V and J ends lost 7 bases and 6 bases respectively, with 13 bases between them. The CDR3 loop reads CAITAGSGNEQFF. The CDR3 DNA sequence: TGTGCCATCACTGCTGGTAGTGGCAATGAGCAGTTCTTC.

This clonotype was observed once. The rearrangement links TRBV5-1 to TRBJ2-1, with TRBD2 identical over 10 bases. This CDR3 comprises 15 residues. The V and J ends lost 3 bases and 8 bases, in that order; junction bases with no gene match: 8. CDR1 SGHRS and CDR2 YFSETQ come from the germline V gene. The DNA for the CDR3 is TGCGCCAGCAGCTCCGGACTAGCGGCCTCAGATGAGCAGTTCTTC. It translates to CASSSGLAASDEQFF.

The chain carries TRBV6-2 or TRBV6-3 and TRBJ1-5; TRBD1 matches at 7 bases. The germline V gene encodes CDR1 MNHEY and CDR2 SVGEGT. The CDR3 has 14 amino acids. V lost 0 bases and J lost 4; bases outside the gene matches: 0. The CDR3 DNA is TGTGCCAGCAGTTACTCGACAGGGAATCAGCCCCAGCATTTT. Encoded protein: CASSYSTGNQPQHF.

This clonotype has only a few counts. The chain has TRBV5-4 and TRBJ2-1; TRBD2 matches at 8 bases. The germline CDR1 and CDR2 sequences are SGHNT and YYREEE (reference sequence). This CDR3 comprises 13 residues. Losses at the gene ends were 3 bases for V and 7 bases for J; bases not matched to a gene: 3. The CDR3: CASSWGTSNEQFF. The CDR3 DNA reads as TGTGCCAGCAGCTGGGGGACTAGTAATGAGCAGTTCTTC.

This clonotype occurred a few times. The chain uses TRBV6-2 or TRBV6-3 and TRBJ2-1, with unresolved D. The CDR3 runs 12 residues. The V and J ends lost 6 bases and 3 bases respectively, with 6 bases between them. Germline loops: CDR1 MNHEY, CDR2 SVGEGT. The CDR3 bases are TGTGCCAGCAGACCCTACTACAATGAGCAGTTCTTC. It yields the protein CASRPYYNEQFF.

This clonotype was found a few times. The chain carries TRBV24-1 and TRBJ2-1; D gene ambiguous. Germline V gene sequence: CDR1 KGHDR, CDR2 SFDVKD. The V end was cut by 4 bases, the J end by 2 bases, with 14 bases between. The CDR3 contains 16 residues. CDR3 DNA sequence: TGTGCCACCAGTGAGCCCACTAATAGCCCCTACAATGAGCAGTTCTTC. This encodes CATSEPTNSPYNEQFF.

This chain joins TRBV4-2 and TRBJ2-1, with a weak D call TRBD2 (5 bases). Germline values: CDR1 LGHNA, CDR2 YNFKEQ. The CDR3 loop spans 18 amino acids. Trimming took off 0 bases at V and 0 bases at J, with 15 bases between the two ends. The CDR3, as DNA: TGTGCCAGCAGCCAAGATTGGGCCCGAGGGAGCTCCTACAATGAGCAGTTCTTC. Translated, it gives CASSQDWARGSSYNEQFF.

In this sample, this clonotype turned up many times. This chain connects TRBV7-2 to TRBJ2-1; perhaps TRBD2 as D (5 bases). CDR1 SGHTA and CDR2 FQGNSA come from the germline V gene. Between the trimmed V and J ends, which lost 5 bases and 9 bases, there was a span of 14 bases. CDR3 size: 13 residues. This CDR3 is CASSPALASEQFF. The DNA for the CDR3 is TGTGCCAGCAGCCCGGCTCTAGCATCTGAGCAGTTCTTC.

V and J are TRBV6-1 and TRBJ2-7; the match to TRBD1 covers 7 bases. The CDR3 totals 13 residues. The germline CDR1 and CDR2 sequences are MNHNS and SASEGT. V lost 6 bases, J lost 4 bases, and 6 bases stayed unmatched. CDR3 nucleotide sequence: TGTGCCAGCAGGTCTGGGACAGCGTACGAGCAGTACGTC. This encodes CASRSGTAYEQYV.

This clonotype was counted a few times. The V and J genes are TRBV3-1 and TRBJ2-2, with 14 bases fitting TRBD2. V lost 7 bases, J lost 5 bases, and 12 bases stayed unmatched. The germline CDR1 and CDR2 sequences are LGHDT and YNNKEL (reference sequence). The CDR3 extends over 18 amino acids. The CDR3 here is CASTPGLAGAESTGELFF. CDR3 nucleotides: TGTGCCAGCACCCCGGGACTAGCGGGAGCCGAATCAACCGGGGAGCTGTTTTTT.

This clonotype was counted many times. The rearrangement links TRBV7-8 to TRBJ2-3; D is perhaps TRBD1 (5 bases). The CDR3 contains 12 residues. Germline V gene sequence: CDR1 SGHVS, CDR2 FQNEAQ. Trimming left V 5 bases short and J 7 bases short, with 10 bases between. The CDR3 coding sequence is TGTGCCAGCAGCGTTACAGGTCATACGCAGTATTTT. Translation gives CASSVTGHTQYF.

This clonotype was picked up many times. The chain recombines TRBV7-2 with TRBJ1-1; a weak D match, TRBD1 (6 bases). The CDR3 is 14 amino acids. Trimming cost V 5 bases and J 7 bases, with 17 bases left between them. Germline V gene lookup returns CDR1 SGHTA and CDR2 FQGNSA. CDR3 loop: CASSPDRSFGEAFF. CDR3 nucleotide sequence: TGTGCCAGCAGCCCTGACAGGTCTTTTGGTGAAGCTTTCTTT.

The chain joins TRBV6-1 to TRBJ2-5, with 7 bases matching TRBD2. Trimming at V came to 7 bases and at J to 2 bases, leaving 7 bases not matched to a gene. Germline values: CDR1 MNHNS, CDR2 SASEGT. The CDR3 has 14 amino acids. The CDR3 coding sequence is TGTGCCAGCACTGGACTAGGGGCTCAAGAGACCCAGTACTTC. Protein product: CASTGLGAQETQYF.

This clonotype was counted a few times. This sequence joins TRBV6-2 or TRBV6-3 and TRBJ2-6; 12 bases map to TRBD2. Unmatched junction bases numbered 6, after V lost 5 bases and J lost 4 bases. Germline assignment: CDR1 MNHEY and CDR2 SVGEGT. This CDR3 has 17 amino acids. The CDR3 DNA is TGTGCCAGCAGTCAAACTAGCGGGAGGTGGGGGGCCAACGTCCTGACTTTC. Protein: CASSQTSGRWGANVLTF.

There are many counts of this clonotype. The J gene is TRBJ2-6, the V gene TRBV12-3 or TRBV12-4, with D perhaps given as TRBD1 or TRBD2 (5 bases each). Trimming took off 6 bases at V and 12 bases at J, with 15 bases between the two ends. The CDR3 spans 13 residues. The CDR3 here is CASRFGASSVLTF. CDR3 nucleotides: TGTGCCAGCAGGTTCGGGGCCTCCAGCGTCCTGACTTTC.

J is TRBJ2-3 and V is TRBV9; TRBD2 matches 11 bases. CDR1 is SGDLS, CDR2 YYNGEE, per germline. J lost 2 bases, V lost 1 base, and 3 bases had no gene match. CDR3 length: 16 amino acids. CDR3 sequence: CASSVLLAGVTDTQYF. The CDR3 DNA is TGTGCCAGCAGCGTATTACTAGCGGGAGTCACAGATACGCAGTATTTT.

There are a few counts of this clonotype. J is TRBJ2-1 and V is TRBV7-9; D is uncertain. CDR3 length: 16 residues. CDR1 is SEHNR, CDR2 FQNEAQ, per germline (reference sequence). The germline V and J ends were trimmed by 7 bases and 7 bases, with 23 bases remaining between them. The CDR3 bases are TGTGCCAGCAAGCCGTGGACCGCGCATACAAATAATGAGCAGTTCTTC. Translating gives CASKPWTAHTNNEQFF.

Only a few counts were recorded for this clonotype. The chain is built from TRBV6-5 and TRBJ2-1; maybe TRBD2 (6 bases). Per the germline V gene, CDR1 is MNHEY and CDR2 is SVGAGI. The CDR3 is made up of 20 amino acids. V lost 2 bases and J 2 bases, leaving 25 bases between the germline ends. The CDR3 loop is CASSYEVAEVRDLTYNEQFF. The CDR3 DNA reads as TGTGCCAGCAGTTACGAAGTCGCGGAGGTGCGGGACCTGACCTACAATGAGCAGTTCTTC.

This chain links TRBV28 with TRBJ2-2, with D perhaps matching TRBD2 (5 bases). Germline V gene sequence: CDR1 MDHEN, CDR2 SYDVKM. V was cut by 5 bases and J by 1 base, with 17 bases left in between. The CDR3 has 17 residues. As DNA, the CDR3 is TGTGCCAGCAGTCCCCCGGGGATAGCGAAGAACACCGGGGAGCTGTTTTTT. It is translated as CASSPPGIAKNTGELFF.

CDR3 bases: TGTGCTAGTGGTTACGGGACTAGCGGGAGAGAGACCCAGTACTTC. The encoded protein is CASGYGTSGRETQYF. The chain has TRBV12-5 and TRBJ2-5, with 14 bases fitting TRBD2. Germline V CDR1 and CDR2: LGHNT, FRNRAP. V dropped 4 bases and J dropped 4; count of bases not matched to a gene: 2. This CDR3 spans 15 amino acids.

This clonotype has just a few counts. This chain joins TRBV7-8 and TRBJ2-1; D gene unclear. Germline V gene data show CDR1 as SGHVS and CDR2 as FQNEAQ. V lost 1 base to trimming and J lost 8 bases, with 18 bases between them. The length of the CDR3 is 16 residues. The chain's CDR3 is CASSLVDNLLLYEQFF. As DNA, the CDR3 is TGTGCCAGCAGCTTAGTGGATAACCTCCTCCTCTATGAGCAGTTCTTC.

This clonotype was counted between two and nine times. V and J are TRBV5-1 and TRBJ2-1; tentative D call: TRBD2 (5 bases). In germline, CDR1 is SGHRS, CDR2 YFSETQ. The V gene lost 2 bases and the J gene lost 8 bases, with 8 bases spanning the gap. CDR3 length equals 12 residues. CDR3: CASSFAGDEQFF. CDR3 DNA sequence: TGCGCCAGCAGCTTTGCGGGCGATGAGCAGTTCTTC.